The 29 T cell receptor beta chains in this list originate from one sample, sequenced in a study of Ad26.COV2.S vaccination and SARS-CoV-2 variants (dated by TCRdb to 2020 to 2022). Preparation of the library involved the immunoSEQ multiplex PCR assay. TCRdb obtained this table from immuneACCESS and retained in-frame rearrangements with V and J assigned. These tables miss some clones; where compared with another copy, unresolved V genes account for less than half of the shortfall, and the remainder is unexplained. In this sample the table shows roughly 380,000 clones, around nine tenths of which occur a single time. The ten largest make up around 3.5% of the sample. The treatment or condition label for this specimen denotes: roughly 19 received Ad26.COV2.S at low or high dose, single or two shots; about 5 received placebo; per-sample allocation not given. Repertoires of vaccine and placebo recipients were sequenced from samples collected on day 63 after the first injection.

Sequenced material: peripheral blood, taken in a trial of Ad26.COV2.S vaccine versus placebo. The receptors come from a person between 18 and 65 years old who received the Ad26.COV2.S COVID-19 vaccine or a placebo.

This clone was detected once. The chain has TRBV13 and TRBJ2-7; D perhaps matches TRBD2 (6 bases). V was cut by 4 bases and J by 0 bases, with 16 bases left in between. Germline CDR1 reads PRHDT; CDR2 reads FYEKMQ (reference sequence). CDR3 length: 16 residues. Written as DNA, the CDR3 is TGTGCCAGCAGCTCCCGGGGTAGCGGAAGCTCCTACGAGCAGTACTTC. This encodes CASSSRGSGSSYEQYF.

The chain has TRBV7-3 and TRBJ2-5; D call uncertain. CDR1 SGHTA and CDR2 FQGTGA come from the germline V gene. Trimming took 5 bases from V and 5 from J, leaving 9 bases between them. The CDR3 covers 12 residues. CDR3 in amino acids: CASSPDSETQYF. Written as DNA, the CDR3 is TGTGCCAGCAGCCCCGACTCGGAGACCCAGTACTTC.

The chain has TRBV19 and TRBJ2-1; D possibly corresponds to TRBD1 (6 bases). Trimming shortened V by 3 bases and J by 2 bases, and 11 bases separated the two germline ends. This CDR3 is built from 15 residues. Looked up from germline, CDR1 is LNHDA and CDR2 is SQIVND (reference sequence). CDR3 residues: CASSIKGGPYNEQFF. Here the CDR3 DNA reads TGTGCCAGTAGTATCAAAGGGGGTCCCTACAATGAGCAGTTCTTC.

The CDR3 DNA reads TGTGCCACCAGTGCCCCCTCAGGTGGAGGCTCTTCCTACAATGAGCAGTTCTTC. Encoded protein: CATSAPSGGGSSYNEQFF. The rearrangement links TRBV24-1 to TRBJ2-1; TRBD2 might be the D (5 bases). The CDR3 runs to 18 residues. CDR1 and CDR2 from the germline V gene are KGHDR and SFDVKD. Between the trimmed V and J ends, which lost 5 bases and 1 base, there was a span of 20 bases.

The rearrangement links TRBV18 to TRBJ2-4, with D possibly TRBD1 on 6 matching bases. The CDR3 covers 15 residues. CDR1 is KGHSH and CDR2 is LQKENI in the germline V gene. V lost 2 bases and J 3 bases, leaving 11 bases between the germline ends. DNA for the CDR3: TGTGCCAGCTCACCAAGACAGGACCTCAAAAACATTCAGTACTTC. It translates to CASSPRQDLKNIQYF. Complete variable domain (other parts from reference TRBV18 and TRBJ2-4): NAGVMQNPRHLVRRRGQEARLRCSPMKGHSHVYWYRQLPEEGLKFMVYLQKENIIDESGMPKERFSAEFPKEGPSILRIQQVVRGDSAAYFCASSPRQDLKNIQYFGAGTRLSVL.

The CDR3 bases are TGTGCCAGCAGCTCCGTGCGGGGGGGGGAGACCCAGTACTTC. Translation gives CASSSVRGGETQYF. The chain couples TRBV5-4 to TRBJ2-5, with 9 bases that match TRBD2. Germline trimming cut 3 bases from V and 5 bases from J; bases unmatched to any gene: 5. Germline values: CDR1 SGHNT, CDR2 YYREEE (reference sequence). The length of the CDR3 is 14 residues.

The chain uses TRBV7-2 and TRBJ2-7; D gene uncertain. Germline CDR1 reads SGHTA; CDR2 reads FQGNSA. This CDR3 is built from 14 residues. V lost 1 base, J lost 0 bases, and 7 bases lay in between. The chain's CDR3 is CASSLVANSYEQYF. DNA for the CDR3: TGTGCCAGCAGCTTAGTCGCGAACTCCTACGAGCAGTACTTC.

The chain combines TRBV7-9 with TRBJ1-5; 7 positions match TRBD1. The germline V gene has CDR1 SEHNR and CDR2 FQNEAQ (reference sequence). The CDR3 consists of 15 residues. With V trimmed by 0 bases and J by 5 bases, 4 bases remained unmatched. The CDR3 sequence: CASSLATGWDQPQHF. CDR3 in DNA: TGTGCCAGCAGCTTAGCGACAGGGTGGGATCAGCCCCAGCATTTT.

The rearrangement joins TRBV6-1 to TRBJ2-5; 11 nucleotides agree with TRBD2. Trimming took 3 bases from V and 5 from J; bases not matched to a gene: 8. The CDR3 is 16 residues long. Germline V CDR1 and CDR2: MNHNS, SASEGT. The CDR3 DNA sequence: TGTGCCAGCAGTGACCGGCTAGCGGGGGGCGGGGAGACCCAGTACTTC. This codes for CASSDRLAGGGETQYF.

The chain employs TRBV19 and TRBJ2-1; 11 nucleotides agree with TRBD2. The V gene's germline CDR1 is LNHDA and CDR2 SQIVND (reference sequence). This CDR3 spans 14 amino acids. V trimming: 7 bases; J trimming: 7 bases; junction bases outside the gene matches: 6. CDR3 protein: CASKVLAGGNEQFF. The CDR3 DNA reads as TGTGCCAGTAAAGTCCTAGCGGGGGGAAATGAGCAGTTCTTC. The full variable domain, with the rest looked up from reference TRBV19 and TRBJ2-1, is DGGITQSPKYLFRKEGQNVTLSCEQNLNHDAMYWYRQDPGQGLRLIYYSQIVNDFQKGDIAEGYSVSREKKESFPLTVTSAQKNPTAFYLCASKVLAGGNEQFFGPGTRLTVL.

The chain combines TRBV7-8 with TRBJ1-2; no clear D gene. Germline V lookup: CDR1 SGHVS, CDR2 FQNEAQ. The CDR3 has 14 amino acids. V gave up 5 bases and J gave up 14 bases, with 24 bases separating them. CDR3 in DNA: TGTGCCAGCAGCCTAATGGCAGATGGGCAGGCTTTAACCTTC. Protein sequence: CASSLMADGQALTF. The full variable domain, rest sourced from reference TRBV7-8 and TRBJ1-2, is GAGVSQSPRYKVAKRGQDVALRCDPISGHVSLFWYQQALGQGPEFLTYFQNEAQLDKSGLPSDRFFAERPEGSVSTLKIQRTQQEDSAVYLCASSLMADGQALTFGSGTRLTVV.

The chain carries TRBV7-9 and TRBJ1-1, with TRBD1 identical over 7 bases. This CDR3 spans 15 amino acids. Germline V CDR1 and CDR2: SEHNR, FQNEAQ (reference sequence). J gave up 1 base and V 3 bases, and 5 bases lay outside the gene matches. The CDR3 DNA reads TGTGCCAGCAGCTTTGGGACAGCTTCGAACACTGAAGCTTTCTTT. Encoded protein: CASSFGTASNTEAFF. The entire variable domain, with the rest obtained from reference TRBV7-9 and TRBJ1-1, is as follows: DTGVSQNPRHKITKRGQNVTFRCDPISEHNRLYWYRQTLGQGPEFLTYFQNEAQLEKSRLLSDRFSAERPKGSFSTLEIQRTEQGDSAMYLCASSFGTASNTEAFFGQGTRLTVV.

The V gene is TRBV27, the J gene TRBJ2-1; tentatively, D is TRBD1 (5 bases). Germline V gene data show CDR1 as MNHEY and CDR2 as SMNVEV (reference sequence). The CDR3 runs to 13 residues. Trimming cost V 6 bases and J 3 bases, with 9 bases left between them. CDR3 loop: CASSHQGYNEQFF. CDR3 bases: TGTGCCAGCAGCCACCAGGGCTACAATGAGCAGTTCTTC.

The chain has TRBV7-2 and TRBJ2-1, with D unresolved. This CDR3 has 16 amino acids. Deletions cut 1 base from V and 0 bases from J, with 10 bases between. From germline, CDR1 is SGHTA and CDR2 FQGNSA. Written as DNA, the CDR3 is TGTGCCAGCAGCTTAGGACGGTGGGGCTCCTACAATGAGCAGTTCTTC. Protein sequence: CASSLGRWGSYNEQFF.

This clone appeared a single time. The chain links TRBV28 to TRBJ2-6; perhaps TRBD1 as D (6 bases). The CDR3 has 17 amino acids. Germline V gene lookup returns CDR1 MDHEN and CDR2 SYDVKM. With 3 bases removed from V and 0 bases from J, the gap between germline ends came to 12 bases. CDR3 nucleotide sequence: TGTGCCAGCAGTTTGCAGGGGAAGGGCTCTGGGGCCAACGTCCTGACTTTC. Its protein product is CASSLQGKGSGANVLTF.

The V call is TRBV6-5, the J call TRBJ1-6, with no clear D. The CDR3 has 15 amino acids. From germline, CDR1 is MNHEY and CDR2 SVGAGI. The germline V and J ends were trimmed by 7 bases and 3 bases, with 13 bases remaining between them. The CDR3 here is CASNSGQVYNSPLHF. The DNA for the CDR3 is TGTGCCAGCAATAGTGGTCAGGTCTATAATTCACCCCTCCACTTT.

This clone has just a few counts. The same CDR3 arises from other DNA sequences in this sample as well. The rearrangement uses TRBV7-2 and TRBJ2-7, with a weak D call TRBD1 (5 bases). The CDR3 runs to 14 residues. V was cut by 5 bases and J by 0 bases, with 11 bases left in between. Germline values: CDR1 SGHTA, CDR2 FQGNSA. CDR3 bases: TGTGCCAGCAGCAGGGGTACGGGCTCCTACGAGCAGTACTTC. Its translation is CASSRGTGSYEQYF.

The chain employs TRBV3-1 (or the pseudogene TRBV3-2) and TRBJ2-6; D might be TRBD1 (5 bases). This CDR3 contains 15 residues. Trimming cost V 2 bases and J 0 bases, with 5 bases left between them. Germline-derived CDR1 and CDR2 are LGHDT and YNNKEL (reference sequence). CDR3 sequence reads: CASSQRGSGANVLTF. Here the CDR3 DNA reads TGTGCCAGCAGCCAAAGGGGCTCTGGGGCCAACGTCCTGACTTTC.

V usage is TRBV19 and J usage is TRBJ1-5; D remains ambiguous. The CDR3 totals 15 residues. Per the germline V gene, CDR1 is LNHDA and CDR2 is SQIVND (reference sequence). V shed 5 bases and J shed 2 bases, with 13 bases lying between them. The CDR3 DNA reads TGTGCCAGTAGTGGGGTAGAAGAGCGCAATCAGCCCCAGCATTTT. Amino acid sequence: CASSGVEERNQPQHF.

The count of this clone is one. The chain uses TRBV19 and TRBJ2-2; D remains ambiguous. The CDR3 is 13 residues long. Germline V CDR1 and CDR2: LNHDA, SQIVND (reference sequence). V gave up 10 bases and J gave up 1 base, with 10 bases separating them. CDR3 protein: CATSDLNTGELFF. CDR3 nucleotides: TGTGCCACTTCGGACCTGAACACCGGGGAGCTGTTTTTT.

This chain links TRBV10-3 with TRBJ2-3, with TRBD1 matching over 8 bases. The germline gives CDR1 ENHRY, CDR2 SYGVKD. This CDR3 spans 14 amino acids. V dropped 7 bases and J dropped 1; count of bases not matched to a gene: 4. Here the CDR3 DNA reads TGTGCCATCACCGAGACAGGGGGCACAGATACGCAGTATTTT. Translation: CAITETGGTDTQYF.

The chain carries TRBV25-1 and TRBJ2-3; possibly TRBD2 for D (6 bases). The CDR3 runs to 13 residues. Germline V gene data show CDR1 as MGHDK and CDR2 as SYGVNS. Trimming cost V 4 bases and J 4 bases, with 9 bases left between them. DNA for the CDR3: TGTGCCAGCAGTGCCCCGGGGGCAGATACGCAGTATTTT. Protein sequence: CASSAPGADTQYF.

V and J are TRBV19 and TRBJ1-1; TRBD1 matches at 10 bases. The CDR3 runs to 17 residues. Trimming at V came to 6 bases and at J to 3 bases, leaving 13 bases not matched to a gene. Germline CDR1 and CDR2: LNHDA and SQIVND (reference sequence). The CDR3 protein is CASSTGQGKKKYTEAFF. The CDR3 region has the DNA TGTGCCAGTAGCACGGGACAGGGGAAGAAGAAGTACACTGAAGCTTTCTTT.

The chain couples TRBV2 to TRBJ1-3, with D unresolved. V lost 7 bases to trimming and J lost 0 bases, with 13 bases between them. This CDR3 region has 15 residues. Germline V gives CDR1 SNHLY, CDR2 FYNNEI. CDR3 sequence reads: CASTSNLVSGNTIYF. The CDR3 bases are TGTGCCAGCACGTCCAATCTCGTCTCTGGAAACACCATATATTTT. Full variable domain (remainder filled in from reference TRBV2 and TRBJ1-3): EPEVTQTPSHQVTQMGQEVILRCVPISNHLYFYWYRQILGQKVEFLVSFYNNEISEKSEIFDDQFSVERPDGSNFTLKIRSTKLEDSAMYFCASTSNLVSGNTIYFGEGSWLTVV.

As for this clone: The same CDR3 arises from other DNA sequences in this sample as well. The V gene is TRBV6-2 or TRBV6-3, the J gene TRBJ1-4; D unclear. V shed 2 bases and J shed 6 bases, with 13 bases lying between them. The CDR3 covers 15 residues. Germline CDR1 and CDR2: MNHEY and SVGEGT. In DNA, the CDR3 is TGTGCCAGCAGTTACATTGGGGAGTGGGATGAAAAACTGTTTTTT. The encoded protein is CASSYIGEWDEKLFF.

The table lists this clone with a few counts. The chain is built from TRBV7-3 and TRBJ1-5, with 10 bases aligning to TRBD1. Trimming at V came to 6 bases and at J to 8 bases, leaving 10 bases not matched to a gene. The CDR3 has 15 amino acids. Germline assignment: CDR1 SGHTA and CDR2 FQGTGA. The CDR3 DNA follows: TGTGCCAGCAGATCCAGACAGGGGGCATTTGAGCCCCAGCATTTT. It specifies CASRSRQGAFEPQHF.

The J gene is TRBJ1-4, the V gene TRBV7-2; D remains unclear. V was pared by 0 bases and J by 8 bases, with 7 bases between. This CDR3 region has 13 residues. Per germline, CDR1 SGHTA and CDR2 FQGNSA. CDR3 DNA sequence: TGTGCCAGCAGCTTAGCGGGGTTGGAAAAACTGTTTTTT. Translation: CASSLAGLEKLFF.

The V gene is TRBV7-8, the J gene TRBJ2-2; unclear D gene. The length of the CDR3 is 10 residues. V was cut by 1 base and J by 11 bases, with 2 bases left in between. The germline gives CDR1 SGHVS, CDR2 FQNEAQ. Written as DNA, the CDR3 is TGTGCCAGCAGCTTAGGAGAGCTGTTTTTT. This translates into CASSLGELFF.

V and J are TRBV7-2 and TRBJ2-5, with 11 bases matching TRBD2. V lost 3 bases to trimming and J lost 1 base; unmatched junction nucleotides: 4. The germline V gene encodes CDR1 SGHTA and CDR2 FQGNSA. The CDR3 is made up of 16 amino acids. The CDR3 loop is CASSLLAGGTQETQYF. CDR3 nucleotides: TGTGCCAGCAGCTTGTTAGCGGGGGGGACCCAAGAGACCCAGTACTTC.